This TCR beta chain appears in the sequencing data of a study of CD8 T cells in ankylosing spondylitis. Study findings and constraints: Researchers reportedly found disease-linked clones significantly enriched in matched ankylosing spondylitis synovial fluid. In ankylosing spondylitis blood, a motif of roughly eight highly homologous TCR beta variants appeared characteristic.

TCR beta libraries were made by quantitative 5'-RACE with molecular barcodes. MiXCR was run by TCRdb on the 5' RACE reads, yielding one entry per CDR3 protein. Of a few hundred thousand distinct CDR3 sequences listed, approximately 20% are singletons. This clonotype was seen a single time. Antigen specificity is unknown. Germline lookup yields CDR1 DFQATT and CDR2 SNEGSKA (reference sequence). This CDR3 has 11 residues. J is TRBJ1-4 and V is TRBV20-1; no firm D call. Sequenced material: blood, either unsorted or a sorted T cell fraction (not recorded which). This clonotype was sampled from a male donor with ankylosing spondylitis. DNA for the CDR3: TGCTTACTGGCGGCTAATGAAAAACTGTTTTTT. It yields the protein CLLAANEKLFF.